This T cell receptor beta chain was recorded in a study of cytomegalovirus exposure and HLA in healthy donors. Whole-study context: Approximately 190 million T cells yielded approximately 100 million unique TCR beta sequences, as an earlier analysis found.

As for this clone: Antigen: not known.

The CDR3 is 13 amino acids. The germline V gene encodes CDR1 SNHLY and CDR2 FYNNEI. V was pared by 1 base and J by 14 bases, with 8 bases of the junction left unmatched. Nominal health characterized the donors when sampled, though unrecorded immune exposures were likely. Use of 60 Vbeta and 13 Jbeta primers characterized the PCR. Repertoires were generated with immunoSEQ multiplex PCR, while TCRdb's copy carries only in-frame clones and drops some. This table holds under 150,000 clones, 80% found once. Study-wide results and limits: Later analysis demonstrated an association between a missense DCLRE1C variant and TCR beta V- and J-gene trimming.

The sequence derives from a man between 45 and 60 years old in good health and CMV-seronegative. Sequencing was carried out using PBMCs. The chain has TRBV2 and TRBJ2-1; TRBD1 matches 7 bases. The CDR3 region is CASSEEFAGTEFF. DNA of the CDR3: TGTGCCAGCAGTGAAGAGTTTGCCGGGACAGAGTTCTTC. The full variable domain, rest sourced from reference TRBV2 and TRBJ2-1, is EPEVTQTPSHQVTQMGQEVILRCVPISNHLYFYWYRQILGQKVEFLVSFYNNEISEKSEIFDDQFSVERPDGSNFTLKIRSTKLEDSAMYFCASSEEFAGTEFFGPGTRLTVL.